A selection of T cell receptor beta chains follows, all from one sample in a study of early T cells in non-severe SARS-CoV-2 infection. TCRdb called the 5' RACE reads again in MiXCR, with one record for every CDR3 protein. In the table there are more than 85,000 distinct CDR3 sequences, 15% to 20% of which are singletons. The sample was whole blood, taken at baseline. Source of these receptors: an adult who was a healthcare worker with PCR-confirmed SARS-CoV-2 infection or an uninfected control (not recorded which). The CDR3 runs from the conserved cysteine through the conserved F or W. The D gene is left open where the match is weak. Part of the rows lack a size; the others show once, few, many or a class for expanded clones.

J: TRBJ1-1
D: TRBD1
V: TRBV6-2/TRBV6-3
size: -
CDR3: CASRDREAFF
DNA: TGTGCCAGCCGGGACAGAGAAGCTTTCTTT

J: TRBJ2-7
D: -
V: TRBV7-9
size: -
CDR3: CASSLPMGYEQYF
DNA: TGTGCCAGCAGCTTACCAATGGGCTACGAGCAGTACTTC

J: TRBJ2-1
D: -
V: TRBV11-2
size: -
CDR3: CASRPVAGIYNEQFF
DNA: TGTGCCAGCAGGCCTGTGGCGGGAATCTACAATGAGCAGTTCTTC

J: TRBJ2-3
D: -
V: TRBV28
size: few
CDR3: CASSRGSLTDTQYF
DNA: TGTGCCAGCAGTAGGGGGAGCTTGACAGATACGCAGTATTTT

J: TRBJ1-1
D: -
V: TRBV7-2
size: few
CDR3: CASSFERANTEAFF
DNA: TGTGCCAGCAGCTTCGAGCGTGCGAACACTGAAGCTTTCTTT

J: TRBJ2-3
D: -
V: TRBV11-2
size: -
CDR3: CASSLDLGGNTDTQYF
DNA: TGTGCCAGCAGCTTAGATCTGGGGGGCAACACAGATACGCAGTATTTT

J: TRBJ1-5
D: -
V: TRBV7-2
size: many
CDR3: CASSPPTAGNQPQHF
DNA: TGTGCCAGCAGCCCCCCGACAGCGGGCAATCAGCCCCAGCATTTT

J: TRBJ2-4
D: -
V: TRBV20-1
size: many
CDR3: CSADLADKNIQYF
DNA: TGCAGTGCTGACTTAGCGGACAAAAACATTCAGTACTTC

J: TRBJ1-2
D: TRBD1
V: TRBV20-1
size: -
CDR3: CSARPGTGGISYTF
DNA: TGCAGTGCTAGACCGGGGACAGGGGGGATTAGCTACACCTTC

J: TRBJ2-1
D: TRBD2
V: TRBV2
size: few
CDR3: CASSESVRTGGPDEQFF
DNA: TGTGCCAGCAGTGAAAGCGTCCGGACGGGAGGGCCAGATGAGCAGTTCTTC

J: TRBJ2-2
D: TRBD1
V: TRBV7-8
size: -
CDR3: CASSKTGGKDTGELFF
DNA: TGTGCCAGCAGCAAGACAGGGGGCAAGGACACCGGGGAGCTGTTTTTT

J: TRBJ1-4
D: -
V: TRBV7-9
size: -
CDR3: CASTLGAEKLFF
DNA: TGTGCCAGCACCCTAGGGGCGGAAAAACTGTTTTTT

J: TRBJ1-1
D: -
V: TRBV6-6
size: few
CDR3: CASSGGQVTEAFF
DNA: TGTGCCAGCAGTGGGGGACAAGTCACTGAAGCTTTCTTT

J: TRBJ1-3
D: -
V: TRBV18
size: -
CDR3: CASSPPTGFGNTIYF
DNA: TGTGCCAGCTCACCACCTACGGGTTTTGGAAACACCATATATTTT

J: TRBJ2-1
D: TRBD2
V: TRBV15
size: -
CDR3: CATLGMRTSGDNEQFF
DNA: TGTGCCACGCTAGGGATGAGGACTAGCGGAGACAATGAGCAGTTCTTC

J: TRBJ1-5
D: -
V: TRBV19
size: few
CDR3: CASSIDPTAGQPQHF
DNA: TGTGCCAGTAGTATAGACCCGACGGCGGGGCAGCCCCAGCATTTT

J: TRBJ2-7
D: -
V: TRBV5-6
size: -
CDR3: CASSLTSAIYEQYF
DNA: TGTGCCAGCAGCTTGACTTCCGCCATCTACGAGCAGTACTTC

J: TRBJ2-7
D: TRBD2
V: TRBV20-1
size: few
CDR3: CSARDRWKLAGGPIPEQYF
DNA: TGCAGTGCTAGAGATCGGTGGAAACTAGCGGGAGGGCCAATCCCCGAGCAGTACTTC

J: TRBJ1-1
D: -
V: TRBV4-3
size: few
CDR3: CASSRDLGGTTEAFF
DNA: TGCGCCAGCAGCCGAGACCTAGGTGGGACCACTGAAGCTTTCTTT

J: TRBJ2-1
D: TRBD2
V: TRBV20-1
size: -
CDR3: CSATTSGNNNEQFF
DNA: TGCAGTGCTACGACTAGCGGGAATAACAATGAGCAGTTCTTC

J: TRBJ1-1
D: TRBD1
V: TRBV12-3/TRBV12-4
size: few
CDR3: CASSQGGSLNTEAFF
DNA: TGTGCCAGCAGCCAAGGGGGCAGCCTGAACACTGAAGCTTTCTTT

J: TRBJ1-3
D: -
V: TRBV1
size: few
CDR3: CSPAGTGVMKYSGNTIYF
DNA: TGCTCACCAGCGGGGACAGGGGTCATGAAATACTCTGGAAACACCATATATTTT

J: TRBJ1-5
D: TRBD1
V: TRBV19
size: -
CDR3: CASRSGQGAQPQHF
DNA: TGTGCCAGTAGATCTGGACAGGGTGCTCAGCCCCAGCATTTT

J: TRBJ2-7
D: -
V: TRBV20-1
size: few
CDR3: CSVRSGHEQYF
DNA: TGCAGTGTTAGGTCAGGGCACGAGCAGTACTTC

J: TRBJ2-5
D: -
V: TRBV12-3/TRBV12-4
size: -
CDR3: CASGDSFQETQYF
DNA: TGTGCCAGCGGTGACAGTTTCCAAGAGACCCAGTACTTC

J: TRBJ2-7
D: -
V: TRBV3-1
size: -
CDR3: CASSQSLGTYEQYF
DNA: TGTGCCAGCAGCCAGTCCCTTGGGACCTACGAGCAGTACTTC

J: TRBJ2-5
D: -
V: TRBV7-8
size: -
CDR3: CASSSDRRAETQYF
DNA: TGTGCCAGCAGCTCAGACAGGAGAGCGGAGACCCAGTACTTC

J: TRBJ1-1
D: TRBD1
V: TRBV5-1
size: few
CDR3: CASSLAGDSHLTEAFF
DNA: TGCGCCAGCAGCTTGGCCGGGGACAGCCACTTAACTGAAGCTTTCTTT

J: TRBJ2-2
D: TRBD1
V: TRBV6-4
size: many
CDR3: CASSDGTANTGELFF
DNA: TGTGCCAGCAGTGACGGGACAGCGAACACCGGGGAGCTGTTTTTT

J: TRBJ2-3
D: -
V: TRBV19
size: few
CDR3: CASKVRGDTDTQYF
DNA: TGTGCCAGTAAGGTACGAGGTGACACAGATACGCAGTATTTT

J: TRBJ2-1
D: -
V: TRBV7-8
size: few
CDR3: CASSLSRDNEQFF
DNA: TGTGCCAGCAGCTTAAGCCGGGACAATGAGCAGTTCTTC

J: TRBJ2-1
D: -
V: TRBV5-6
size: -
CDR3: CASSWSRGGYNEQFF
DNA: TGTGCCAGCAGCTGGAGCAGGGGAGGTTACAATGAGCAGTTCTTC

J: TRBJ2-1
D: -
V: TRBV6-4
size: few
CDR3: CASSDNCPRDEQFF
DNA: TGTGCCAGCAGTGACAATTGTCCCCGGGATGAGCAGTTCTTC

J: TRBJ2-2
D: -
V: TRBV4-3
size: -
CDR3: CASSQAANTGELFF
DNA: TGCGCCAGCAGCCAAGCCGCCAACACCGGGGAGCTGTTTTTT

J: TRBJ2-7
D: TRBD2
V: TRBV6-5
size: -
CDR3: CASRPGLAGVYEQYF
DNA: TGTGCCAGCCGCCCGGGACTAGCGGGAGTGTACGAGCAGTACTTC

J: TRBJ1-3
D: -
V: TRBV4-1
size: few
CDR3: CASSQDRWGTIYF
DNA: TGCGCCAGCAGCCAAGACCGATGGGGTACCATATATTTT

J: TRBJ2-2
D: -
V: TRBV2
size: -
CDR3: CASSESLVTGELFF
DNA: TGTGCCAGCAGTGAATCCCTAGTCACCGGGGAGCTGTTTTTT

J: TRBJ1-4
D: -
V: TRBV20-1
size: -
CDR3: CSARDYGTHSTKLFF
DNA: TGCAGTGCTAGAGATTATGGGACACACTCGACTAAACTGTTTTTT

J: TRBJ2-5
D: -
V: TRBV30
size: -
CDR3: CAWSVMGQGETQYF
DNA: TGTGCCTGGAGCGTCATGGGGCAGGGAGAGACCCAGTACTTC

J: TRBJ2-7
D: -
V: TRBV20-1
size: -
CDR3: CSARDRDWGYEQYF
DNA: TGCAGTGCTAGAGATCGGGACTGGGGCTACGAGCAGTACTTC

J: TRBJ2-7
D: TRBD1
V: TRBV19
size: few
CDR3: CASSNPGQGEDEQYF
DNA: TGTGCCAGTAGTAACCCAGGACAGGGGGAAGACGAGCAGTACTTC

J: TRBJ2-1
D: -
V: TRBV3-1
size: -
CDR3: CASSRGTHEQFF
DNA: TGTGCCAGCAGCCGAGGAACCCATGAGCAGTTCTTC

J: TRBJ2-1
D: -
V: TRBV6-1
size: -
CDR3: CASTPRGLSYNEQFF
DNA: TGTGCCAGCACCCCCCGGGGTCTCTCCTACAATGAGCAGTTCTTC

J: TRBJ2-5
D: TRBD2
V: TRBV30
size: -
CDR3: CAWRSSGETQYF
DNA: TGTGCCTGGAGGTCTAGCGGAGAGACCCAGTACTTC

J: TRBJ2-3
D: -
V: TRBV29-1
size: -
CDR3: CSVELGRVTDTQYF
DNA: TGCAGCGTTGAATTGGGCAGGGTCACAGATACGCAGTATTTT

J: TRBJ2-7
D: -
V: TRBV12-3/TRBV12-4
size: -
CDR3: CASSSGTLPYEQYF
DNA: TGTGCCAGCTCTTCCGGGACGTTACCCTACGAGCAGTACTTC

J: TRBJ2-3
D: -
V: TRBV11-2
size: many
CDR3: CASSIGPYTDTQYF
DNA: TGTGCCAGCAGCATCGGGCCTTACACAGATACGCAGTATTTT

J: TRBJ2-7
D: TRBD1
V: TRBV7-8
size: few
CDR3: CASSLAGTGASYEQYF
DNA: TGTGCCAGCAGCTTAGCGGGGACAGGAGCGTCCTACGAGCAGTACTTC

J: TRBJ2-3
D: -
V: TRBV11-2
size: few
CDR3: CASSLDQPKDTQYF
DNA: TGTGCCAGCAGCTTAGATCAACCCAAAGATACGCAGTATTTT

J: TRBJ1-2
D: TRBD1
V: TRBV29-1
size: many
CDR3: CNGWGQGGGYTF
DNA: TGCAACGGCTGGGGACAGGGTGGTGGCTACACCTTC

J: TRBJ1-5
D: -
V: TRBV20-1
size: many
CDR3: CSARNTGSNQPQHF
DNA: TGCAGTGCCAGGAACACAGGGAGCAATCAGCCCCAGCATTTT

J: TRBJ2-4
D: -
V: TRBV30
size: many
CDR3: CAWSRGTVLAKNIQYF
DNA: TGTGCCTGGAGTCGGGGGACGGTTCTAGCCAAAAACATTCAGTACTTC